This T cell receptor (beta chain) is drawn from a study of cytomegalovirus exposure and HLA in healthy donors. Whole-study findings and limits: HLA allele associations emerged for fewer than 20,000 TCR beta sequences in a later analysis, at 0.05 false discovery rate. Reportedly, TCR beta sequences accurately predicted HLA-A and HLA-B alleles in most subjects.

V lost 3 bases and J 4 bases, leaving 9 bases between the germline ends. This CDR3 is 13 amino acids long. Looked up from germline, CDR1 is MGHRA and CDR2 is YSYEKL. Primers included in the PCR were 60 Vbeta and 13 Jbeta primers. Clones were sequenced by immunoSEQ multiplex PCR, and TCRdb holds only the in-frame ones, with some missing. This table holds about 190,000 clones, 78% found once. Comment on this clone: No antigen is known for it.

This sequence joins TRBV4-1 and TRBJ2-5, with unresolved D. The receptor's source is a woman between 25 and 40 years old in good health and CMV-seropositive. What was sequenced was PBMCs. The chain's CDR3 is CASSQARPETQYF. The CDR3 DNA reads TGCGCCAGCAGCCAGGCACGCCCAGAGACCCAGTACTTC.